The sequence of this T cell receptor beta chain was determined in a study of tumor and adjacent non-tumor tissue in lung cancer. Details on this clonotype: Its specificity is not known.

This sample's RNA came from whole unsorted tissue. The normal lung tissue was taken more than 3 cm from the tumor edge. Study-level points and caveats: Patients with more diverse tumor TCRs had worse survival.

A modified ARM-PCR protocol with three rounds of nested PCR amplified TCRbeta. TCRdb reprocessed the multiplex PCR reads via MiXCR and lists one record per CDR3 protein. The sample lists 47,000 or so distinct CDR3 sequences, 64% occurring once. Unmatched junction bases numbered 9, after V lost 4 bases and J lost 2 bases. In germline, CDR1 is LGHNA, CDR2 YNFKEQ. CDR3 length equals 16 residues. V is TRBV4-2 and J is TRBJ1-2, with 8 bases matching TRBD1. The source is a woman in her 70s with non-small cell lung cancer. The sample comprised distant non-tumor lung tissue. DNA for the CDR3: TGTGCCAGCAGCCTACACAGGGGGAGTGTGAACTATGGCTACACCTTC. Amino acids: CASSLHRGSVNYGYTF.